The rows below give T cell receptor beta chains drawn from one sample of a study of blood T cell repertoires in COVID-19. The repertoire was sequenced with immunoSEQ multiplex PCR; TCRdb's copy has only in-frame clones and lacks some. The sample lists tens of thousands of clones; 85% were seen once. Source material: peripheral blood. Source of these receptors: a man between 65 and 80 years old with acute or convalescent COVID-19. CDR3s include the opening cysteine and the closing phenylalanine or tryptophan. The D gene is left open where the match is weak. Not every row has a clone size; where given, it reads once, few, many or a size class.

clone size	V gene	J gene	D gene	CDR3 protein	CDR3 DNA
few	TRBV4-2	TRBJ2-5	TRBD2	CASSPTSGAGGETQYF	TGTGCCAGCAGCCCCACCTCGGGGGCGGGAGGAGAGACCCAGTACTTC
.	TRBV7-7	TRBJ2-7	.	CASSSLAGEQYF	TGTGCTAGCAGCTCCCTTGCGGGCGAGCAGTACTTC
.	TRBV5-6	TRBJ2-7	TRBD1	CASSVRLGGSTGDEQYF	TGTGCCAGCAGTGTCCGGTTGGGTGGGTCGACAGGGGATGAGCAGTACTTC
.	TRBV9	TRBJ2-5	TRBD2	CASSVLAGPAYETQYF	TGTGCCAGCAGCGTACTAGCGGGGCCAGCTTATGAGACCCAGTACTTC
few	TRBV3-1/TRBV3-2	TRBJ1-3	.	CASSQEGRAAGNTIYF	TGTGCCAGCAGCCAAGAGGGCAGGGCAGCTGGAAACACCATATATTTT
.	TRBV3-1/TRBV3-2	TRBJ2-5	.	CASSHPSKETQYF	TGTGCCAGCAGCCATCCTAGTAAAGAGACCCAGTACTTC
.	TRBV3-1/TRBV3-2	TRBJ1-2	.	CASSQLAVFYGYTF	TGTGCCAGCAGCCAACTCGCAGTTTTCTATGGCTACACCTTC
.	TRBV3-1/TRBV3-2	TRBJ2-5	TRBD2	CASSRLAIQETQYF	TGTGCCAGCAGCCGACTAGCGATCCAAGAGACCCAGTACTTC
.	TRBV2	TRBJ2-7	.	CASSDSYEQYF	TGTGCCAGCAGCGACAGCTACGAGCAGTACTTC
.	TRBV7-8	TRBJ2-5	.	CASSLGVAKLLQETQYF	TGTGCCAGCAGCTTAGGGGTAGCTAAACTACTACAAGAGACCCAGTACTTC
.	TRBV3-1/TRBV3-2	TRBJ1-1	TRBD1	CASSQEGQSTEEF	TGTGCCAGCAGCCAAGAGGGACAGTCCACCGAGGAATTT
.	TRBV3-1/TRBV3-2	TRBJ2-4	.	CASSQGAAKNIQYF	TGTGCCAGCAGCCAAGGGGCGGCCAAAAACATTCAGTACTTC
.	TRBV28	TRBJ2-3	.	CASSFRSGGTDTQYF	TGTGCCAGCAGTTTTAGGTCAGGGGGCACAGATACGCAGTATTTT
few	TRBV3-1/TRBV3-2	TRBJ2-7	.	CASSPQGYRPEQYF	TGTGCCAGCAGCCCCCAGGGATATCGCCCCGAGCAGTACTTC
once	TRBV5-5	TRBJ1-2	.	CASSFSGTSSDGYTF	TGTGCCAGCAGCTTCAGCGGGACGTCTTCTGATGGCTACACCTTC
once	TRBV19	TRBJ1-6	.	CASSIQGTNSPLHF	TGTGCCAGTAGTATCCAGGGGACTAATTCACCCCTCCACTTT
.	TRBV6-6	TRBJ1-2	.	CASSYERDYGYTF	TGTGCCAGCAGTTACGAGAGGGACTATGGCTACACCTTC
.	TRBV28	TRBJ2-7	TRBD2	CASSSLGGVASYEQYF	TGTGCCAGCAGTTCCCTCGGGGGGGTCGCCTCCTACGAGCAGTACTTC
once	TRBV7-3	TRBJ2-1	.	CASSPSQAVYNEQFF	TGTGCCAGCAGCCCTAGTCAAGCGGTCTACAATGAGCAGTTCTTC
once	TRBV3-1/TRBV3-2	TRBJ2-5	.	CASSHGSTETQYF	TGTGCCAGCAGCCACGGTAGTACGGAGACCCAGTACTTC
few	TRBV5-1	TRBJ1-1	.	CASSPTRNTEAFF	TGCGCCAGCAGCCCAACAAGGAACACTGAAGCTTTCTTT
.	TRBV28	TRBJ2-3	.	CASSLTFGRGLTDTQYF	TGTGCCAGCAGTTTAACTTTCGGGCGGGGTCTCACAGATACGCAGTATTTT
.	TRBV29-1	TRBJ2-7	TRBD1	CSAEKTGTGGEISYEQYF	TGCAGCGCCGAAAAGACCGGGACAGGGGGCGAAATCTCCTACGAGCAGTACTTC
.	TRBV3-1/TRBV3-2	TRBJ2-3	TRBD2	CASSQHASGESWF	TGTGCCAGCAGCCAACACGCTAGCGGGGAGTCCTGGTTT
few	TRBV6-5	TRBJ2-7	TRBD1	CASNAPGGNEQYF	TGTGCCAGCAACGCGCCAGGGGGCAACGAGCAGTACTTC
.	TRBV18	TRBJ2-7	.	CASSPGLNGDEQYF	TGTGCCAGCTCACCAGGACTCAACGGGGACGAGCAGTACTTC
.	TRBV9	TRBJ2-3	.	CASSVGGRESDTQYF	TGTGCCAGCAGCGTAGGGGGCAGGGAATCGGATACGCAGTATTTT